What follows describes a single TCR beta chain. The sample originates from a study of blood T cell repertoires in COVID-19. On the study more broadly: Samples came from the United States, Italy and Spain, spanning acute and convalescent COVID-19.

With 3 bases clipped from V and 8 bases from J, the junction kept 2 bases outside the gene matches. The CDR3 loop spans 13 amino acids. Germline loops: CDR1 KGHSH, CDR2 LQKENI. The method was immunoSEQ multiplex PCR; TCRdb's version includes in-frame clones alone and lacks a portion of them. The table includes approximately 200,000 clones, 85% to 90% detected once. The source of this sequence is a middle-aged man with acute or convalescent COVID-19. J is TRBJ1-4 and V is TRBV18, with 8 bases identical to TRBD1. Sequencing was performed on peripheral blood. In DNA, the CDR3 is TGTGCCAGCTCACCCCGGGACAGGGAAAAACTGTTTTTT. It codes for CASSPRDREKLFF.